These T cell receptor beta chains were read from a single sample in a study of T-cell reconstitution after alpha-beta-depleted transplantation in children. Via MiXCR, TCRdb re-called the PCR reads, giving one row per CDR3 protein. In the table there are 350,000 to 450,000 distinct CDR3 sequences, about a fifth of which are singletons. This specimen was PBMCs from the stem cell graft donor, taken from the stem cell graft. The receptors were sampled from a human donor who donated a stem cell graft to a child with acute myeloid leukemia. Both conserved end residues are part of each CDR3. Each record gives: D gene, V gene, clone size, CDR3 protein. A D gene is named only where the DNA matches it firmly. Clone size is not always given. Where it is, it says once, few, many or a class for expanded clones.

NA	TRBV20-1	many	CSASTNWLPYNEQFF
TRBD1	TRBV20-1	many	CSALGQGGLYEQYF
NA	TRBV18	few	CATDLMNTEAFF
NA	TRBV5-1	NA	CASSVLQGENTEAFF
TRBD2	TRBV20-1	many	CSAPGLASDEQFF
TRBD2	TRBV25-1	NA	CASSDGGGRNTGELFF
NA	TRBV5-6	many	CASSLFGPAVAEAFF
TRBD2	TRBV13	NA	CASSFGTSGKRIEQFF
TRBD1	TRBV6-5	many	CASSYPTGALEGSYNEQFF
TRBD1	TRBV28	NA	CASSLTQGAYTDTQYF
TRBD2	TRBV10-3	many	CAITGTSGSKGEQFF
NA	TRBV29-1	many	CSVEDRRAHRNEQFF
NA	TRBV5-6	NA	CASSWGSSLSYEQYF
NA	TRBV20-1	many	CSAPGRGIEQFF
NA	TRBV7-8	NA	CASSSLQGKAGELFF
NA	TRBV2	few	CASKRDTNTGELFF
NA	TRBV11-2	NA	CASSLEWLKETQYF
NA	TRBV12-3/TRBV12-4	NA	CASTFVVATYNEQFF
TRBD2	TRBV19	NA	CASSIQPGLAGPTYEQYF
NA	TRBV4-2	few	CASSQEGDGQQYF
TRBD1	TRBV18	many	CASSLEQGAIGETQYF
TRBD2	TRBV3-1	NA	CASSQVPGLSNTGELFF
NA	TRBV20-1	NA	CSAGSLDRYNEINQPQHF
TRBD2	TRBV15	NA	CATETSESTDTQYF
TRBD1	TRBV28	few	CASSPRQGRHLDTQYF
TRBD1	TRBV7-9	NA	CASSPGTGGGLEQYF
TRBD2	TRBV12-3/TRBV12-4	few	CASSLLLAGGKDTQYF
TRBD2	TRBV5-1	NA	CASSTPGSGRLNEQFF
TRBD2	TRBV12-3/TRBV12-4	NA	CASSSGLAGVNEQFF
TRBD2	TRBV13	NA	CASSLPRLAGEETQYF
NA	TRBV12-3/TRBV12-4	few	CASSLRGYHEQFF
NA	TRBV29-1	many	CSADSGSSYEQYF
TRBD1	TRBV29-1	few	CSVKDRVQETQYF
NA	TRBV29-1	NA	CSSLNQPQHF
NA	TRBV7-9	few	CASSKSVPYEQYF
NA	TRBV20-1	NA	CSARGGPANTEAFF
NA	TRBV20-1	NA	CSASDIGVVTDTQYF
NA	TRBV5-1	NA	CASSPFPVETQYF
TRBD2	TRBV4-3	NA	CASSQVPAGGNTGELFF
NA	TRBV20-1	many	CSARNPGGSSYEQYF
NA	TRBV19	many	CASRRGVSYEQYF